This T cell receptor beta chain was captured in a study of blood T cells in healthy people across ages. Regarding the study as a whole: Long-lived donors had more naive CD4+ cells and higher diversity than aged donors. Per million T cells, the diversity of TCR beta decreased roughly linearly as age advanced.

This CDR3 comprises 19 residues. Germline lookup yields CDR1 MNHEY and CDR2 SVGEGT. The V segment lost 8 bases and the J segment 1 base; nucleotides outside the gene matches: 20. Then a second PCR, running about 7 to 11 cycles, was carried out with a sample-barcoded 5' primer and a J-beta primer mix. Individual samples furnished no less than 2.5 million CDR3-containing paired-end reads apiece. TCRdb ran MiXCR on the 5' RACE reads and lists one entry per CDR3 protein. In the table there are some 1.4 million distinct CDR3 sequences, around 39% of which are singletons. Of note for this clonotype: What it recognizes is unknown.

The receptor was isolated from a woman between 18 and 29 years old in good health. The chain carries TRBV6-2 or TRBV6-3 and TRBJ2-3; 8 bases agree with TRBD1. Sequenced input: blood. The CDR3 reads CASDTLGGFRGPGTDTQYF. CDR3 bases: TGTGCCAGCGATACTCTCGGCGGATTCAGGGGGCCAGGCACAGATACGCAGTATTTT.